This T cell receptor beta chain originates from a study of OX40 agonist ivuxolimab in advanced cancers. Study-wide background: The eligibility criteria allowed prior anti-PD-1, anti-PD-L1 or anti-CTLA-4 therapy, and 40% had some.

Some clones are missing from TCRdb's copy, which holds only in-frame ones; the method was immunoSEQ multiplex PCR. The data hold tens of thousands of clones, with more than 75% observed a single time. Study-level points and caveats: The mean number of expanded clones was higher in CD8+ T cells than in CD4+.

As concerns this clone: What it binds is not known.

Per the germline V gene, CDR1 is ENHRY and CDR2 is SYGVKD. This CDR3 spans 15 amino acids. With 0 bases removed from V and 8 bases from J, the gap between germline ends came to 16 bases. The TCR sequence derives from an adult with an advanced solid tumor such as melanoma, head and neck, liver or kidney cancer. The chain links TRBV10-3 to TRBJ1-2; D unclear. Here the sequenced sample was CD4+ or CD8+ T cells sorted from blood, taken in a trial of the OX40 agonist ivuxolimab. CDR3 loop: CAISESGSGEDGYTF. The CDR3 nucleotides are TGTGCCATCAGTGAGTCAGGTTCCGGAGAAGACGGCTACACCTTC.